These T cell receptor beta chains were read from a single sample in a study of technical replicates of blood from four donors. Produced via immunoSEQ multiplex PCR; TCRdb's table is partial and in-frame only. The table includes about 75,000 clones, around 97% detected once. The sequenced material came from T cells isolated from PBMCs. Receptors originate from a human donor in good health. Both conserved end residues are part of each CDR3. The order of the fields is D gene, V gene, clone size, J gene, CDR3 protein, CDR3 DNA. D genes are given only for firm matches. Size values are once, few and many counts, or a class for expanded clones, and some rows have none.

>-|TRBV5-4|-|TRBJ2-2
CASSFTTYTGELFF
TGTGCCAGCAGCTTCACCACTTACACCGGGGAGCTGTTTTTT
>TRBD2|TRBV7-3|-|TRBJ2-3
CASSFAGLETDTQYF
TGTGCCAGCAGCTTTGCGGGACTAGAGACAGATACGCAGTATTTT
>TRBD2|TRBV13|-|TRBJ2-1
CASSLPGLAGVNEQFF
TGTGCCAGCAGCTTGCCAGGACTAGCGGGAGTCAATGAGCAGTTCTTC
>TRBD1|TRBV5-1|once|TRBJ2-3
CASSLTGQGQADTQYF
TGCGCCAGCAGCTTGACGGGACAGGGACAGGCAGATACGCAGTATTTT
>-|TRBV28|-|TRBJ1-5
CASSSPSLGLLNQPQHF
TGTGCCAGCAGTTCACCCTCCTTGGGACTGCTAAATCAGCCCCAGCATTTT
>-|TRBV27|-|TRBJ2-1
CASSFRSYNEQFF
TGTGCCAGCAGTTTTCGGTCCTACAATGAGCAGTTCTTC
>TRBD2|TRBV29-1|-|TRBJ2-7
CSVDVAGGIGSYEQYF
TGCAGCGTTGACGTTGCGGGAGGAATAGGCAGTTACGAGCAGTACTTC
>TRBD1|TRBV6-5|-|TRBJ1-2
CASSKTGIYGYTF
TGTGCCAGCAGCAAGACAGGGATATATGGCTACACCTTC
>-|TRBV28|-|TRBJ1-1
CASREGYMNTEAFF
TGTGCCAGCAGGGAGGGCTACATGAACACTGAAGCTTTCTTT
>TRBD2|TRBV27|-|TRBJ2-7
CASSLAGEYEQYF
TGTGCCAGCAGCCTAGCGGGAGAATACGAGCAGTACTTC
>-|TRBV10-3|once|TRBJ2-3
CAIGGQSSTDTQYF
TGTGCCATCGGCGGTCAGTCTAGCACAGATACGCAGTATTTT
>-|TRBV4-1|once|TRBJ1-3
CASTTRSGNTIYF
TGCGCCAGTACCACTAGATCTGGAAACACCATATATTTT
>TRBD2|TRBV10-2|-|TRBJ2-3
CACTSGGITDTQYF
TGCGCCTGTACTAGCGGAGGCATCACAGATACGCAGTATTTT
>-|TRBV6-1|-|TRBJ1-1
CASRRKGIEAFF
TGTGCCAGCAGGAGGAAGGGGATTGAAGCTTTCTTT
>-|TRBV5-6|-|TRBJ1-2
CASSLDRNLVDGYTF
TGTGCCAGCAGCTTGGACAGAAACCTGGTCGATGGCTACACCTTC
>-|TRBV10-3|-|TRBJ1-5
CAISESDILNQPQHF
TGTGCCATCAGTGAATCCGACATCCTAAATCAGCCCCAGCATTTT
>TRBD1|TRBV4-1|-|TRBJ2-1
CASRSTGQDSYNEQFF
TGCGCCAGCAGATCGACGGGACAGGACTCCTACAATGAGCAGTTCTTC
>TRBD1|TRBV5-1|-|TRBJ1-2
CASSLVFSDRGYGYTF
TGCGCCAGCAGCTTGGTTTTTTCGGACAGGGGATATGGCTACACCTTC
>-|TRBV21-1|-|TRBJ2-1
CASSISGGHDYNEQFF
TGTGCCAGCAGCATCTCGGGAGGCCACGATTACAATGAGCAGTTCTTC
>-|TRBV7-9|-|TRBJ1-2
CASSLDPGNYGYTF
TGTGCCAGCAGCTTAGATCCAGGGAACTATGGCTACACCTTC
>TRBD2|TRBV5-3|-|TRBJ2-5
CARSLDLAGGETQYF
TGTGCCAGAAGCTTGGATCTAGCGGGAGGGGAGACCCAGTACTTC
>-|TRBV7-2|-|TRBJ1-5
CASSLAMANQPQHF
TGTGCCAGCAGCTTAGCGATGGCAAATCAGCCCCAGCATTTT
>-|TRBV6-1|-|TRBJ1-4
CASSEDGHRPEKLFF
TGTGCCAGCAGTGAAGATGGACACCGCCCTGAAAAACTGTTTTTT
>TRBD1|TRBV27|-|TRBJ1-2
CASSLREETGGARGYTF
TGTGCCAGCAGTTTGAGGGAAGAGACAGGGGGAGCGAGAGGCTACACCTTC
>TRBD2|TRBV4-3|once|TRBJ2-3
CASSQVSGSQDTQYF
TGCGCCAGCAGCCAAGTAAGCGGGAGTCAAGATACGCAGTATTTT
>TRBD2|TRBV19|-|TRBJ2-1
CASSTGTSGNEQFF
TGTGCCAGTAGTACCGGGACTAGCGGCAATGAGCAGTTCTTC
>-|TRBV29-1|-|TRBJ1-1
CSGNQGTEAFF
TGCAGCGGAAATCAGGGGACTGAAGCTTTCTTT
>-|TRBV6-5|-|TRBJ2-7
CASRDPGAYEQYF
TGTGCCAGCAGGGATCCCGGAGCCTACGAGCAGTACTTC
>TRBD1|TRBV6-1|-|TRBJ2-7
CASIRDRGPSYEQYF
TGTGCCAGCATTAGGGACAGGGGGCCCTCCTACGAGCAGTACTTC
>-|TRBV2|-|TRBJ2-7
CATRLNVEQYF
TGTGCCACGCGGCTAAATGTCGAGCAGTACTTC
>-|TRBV28|once|TRBJ1-1
CAARLLNTEAFF
TGTGCCGCTAGACTCCTGAACACTGAAGCTTTCTTT
>TRBD2|TRBV11-2|-|TRBJ2-7
CASSAGTTYEQYF
TGTGCCAGCAGCGCCGGGACTACCTACGAGCAGTACTTC
>-|TRBV4-1|-|TRBJ1-1
CASSQVLTGRAFF
TGCGCCAGCAGCCAAGTCTTGACAGGCCGAGCTTTCTTT
>-|TRBV14|-|TRBJ1-4
CASSQVGTATNEKLFF
TGTGCCAGCAGCCAAGTGGGGACTGCAACTAATGAAAAACTGTTTTTT
>-|TRBV5-4|-|TRBJ1-1
CASSFGQNLNTEAFF
TGTGCCAGCAGCTTTGGACAGAATTTGAACACTGAAGCTTTCTTT
>TRBD1|TRBV4-3|few|TRBJ1-1
CASSSGQGGTEAFF
TGCGCCAGCAGTTCGGGACAGGGGGGTACTGAAGCTTTCTTT
>TRBD1|TRBV7-9|-|TRBJ2-1
CASSLAENFPQGARNEQFF
TGTGCCAGCAGCTTAGCGGAGAATTTTCCCCAGGGGGCGCGGAATGAGCAGTTCTTC
>TRBD1|TRBV9|-|TRBJ2-5
CASSAGTGAYQETQYF
TGTGCCAGCAGCGCTGGGACAGGGGCGTACCAAGAGACCCAGTACTTC
>-|TRBV7-9|few|TRBJ2-2
CASGPRGRSNTGELFF
TGTGCCAGCGGTCCAAGAGGGCGGAGTAACACCGGGGAGCTGTTTTTT
>TRBD2|TRBV19|-|TRBJ2-7
CASIHGASGSYEQYF
TGTGCCAGTATACATGGGGCTAGCGGCTCCTACGAGCAGTACTTC
>-|TRBV4-1|-|TRBJ1-4
CASSQDKGAPNEKLFF
TGCGCCAGCAGCCAAGATAAGGGAGCCCCTAATGAAAAACTGTTTTTT
>-|TRBV28|-|TRBJ1-1
CASSLGSLTEAFF
TGTGCCAGCAGTTTGGGCAGCCTGACTGAAGCTTTCTTT
>-|TRBV6-6|-|TRBJ2-6
CASSWLDGANVLTF
TGTGCCAGCAGTTGGCTAGACGGGGCCAACGTCCTGACTTTC
>-|TRBV6-6|-|TRBJ1-2
CASRAQGAAYGYTF
TGTGCCAGCAGAGCACAGGGAGCGGCCTATGGCTACACCTTC
>-|TRBV6-1|-|TRBJ2-7
CASSEQLVRAYEQYF
TGTGCCAGCAGTGAACAGTTAGTGAGGGCCTACGAGCAGTACTTC
>TRBD1|TRBV11-3|-|TRBJ2-5
CASSRTGREETQYF
TGTGCCAGCAGCCGGACAGGGCGAGAAGAGACCCAGTACTTC
>-|TRBV19|-|TRBJ2-7
CASSGRFAYEQYF
TGTGCCAGTAGTGGTAGATTCGCCTACGAGCAGTACTTC
>TRBD1|TRBV9|-|TRBJ2-2
CASSASGTGNTGELFF
TGTGCCAGCAGCGCTTCCGGGACAGGAAACACCGGGGAGCTGTTTTTT